This T cell receptor (beta chain) is drawn from a study of blood T cell repertoires in COVID-19. Looked up from germline, CDR1 is KGHSH and CDR2 is LQKENI. The V gene lost 3 bases and the J gene lost 1 base, with 9 bases spanning the gap. This CDR3 has 14 amino acids. The repertoire was sequenced with immunoSEQ multiplex PCR; TCRdb's copy has only in-frame clones and lacks some. Of about 150,000 clones in the sample, more than 85% were seen once. The sample comprised peripheral blood. The J gene is TRBJ1-1, the V gene TRBV18; no clear D. The clonotype originates from a woman between 65 and 79 years old with acute or convalescent COVID-19. The chain's CDR3 is CASSPSFTNTEAFF. CDR3 bases: TGTGCCAGCTCACCTAGCTTTACGAACACTGAAGCTTTCTTT.